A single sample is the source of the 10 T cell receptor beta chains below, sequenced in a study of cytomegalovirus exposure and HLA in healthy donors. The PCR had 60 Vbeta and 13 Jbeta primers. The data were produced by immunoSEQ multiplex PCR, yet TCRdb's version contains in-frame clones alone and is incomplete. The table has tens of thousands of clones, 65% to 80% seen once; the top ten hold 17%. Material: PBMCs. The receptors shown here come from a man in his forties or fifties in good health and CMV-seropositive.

In nucleotides, the CDR3 is TGTGCCAGCAGTCTAAGGGGCACTGAAGCTTTCTTT. Protein sequence: CASSLRGTEAFF. The gene calls are TRBV7-2 and TRBJ1-1; D is possibly TRBD1 (5 bases). Trimming left V 6 bases short and J 4 bases short, with 9 bases between. CDR1 and CDR2 from the germline V gene are SGHTA and FQGNSA. This CDR3 has 12 amino acids. Full variable domain (rest looked up from reference TRBV7-2 and TRBJ1-1): GAGVSQSPSNKVTEKGKDVELRCDPISGHTALYWYRQSLGQGLEFLIYFQGNSAPDKSGLPSDRFSAERTGGSVSTLTIQRTQQEDSAVYLCASSLRGTEAFFGQGTRLTVV.

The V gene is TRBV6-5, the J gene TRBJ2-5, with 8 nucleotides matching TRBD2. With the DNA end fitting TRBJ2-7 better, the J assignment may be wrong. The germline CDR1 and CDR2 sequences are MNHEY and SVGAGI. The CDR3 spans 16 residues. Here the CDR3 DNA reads TGTGCCAGCAGTTATGGTCAGCGGGAGTTTGGGTACGAGCAGTACTTC. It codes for CASSYGQREFGYEQYF.

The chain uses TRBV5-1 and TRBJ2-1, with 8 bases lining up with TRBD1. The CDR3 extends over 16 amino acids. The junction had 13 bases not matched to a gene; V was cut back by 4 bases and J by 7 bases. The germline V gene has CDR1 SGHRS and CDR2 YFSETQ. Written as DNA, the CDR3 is TGCGCCAGCAGCAGGACAGGGAGGAGGGTTGAAAATGAGCAGTTCTTC. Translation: CASSRTGRRVENEQFF.

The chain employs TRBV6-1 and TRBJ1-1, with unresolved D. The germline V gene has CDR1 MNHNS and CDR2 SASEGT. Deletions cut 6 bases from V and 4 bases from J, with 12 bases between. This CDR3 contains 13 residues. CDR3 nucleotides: TGTGCCAGCAGGGAGGGCGCGGTCACTGAAGCTTTCTTT. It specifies CASREGAVTEAFF.

This chain's CDR3 is CASSRGTGGRDEQYF. For the CDR3, the DNA is TGTGCCAGCTCGCGGGGGACAGGGGGCCGCGACGAGCAGTACTTC. The genes are TRBV18 and TRBJ2-7; TRBD1 aligns across 12 bases. Germline trimming cut 6 bases from V and 5 bases from J; bases unmatched to any gene: 8. The CDR3 has 15 residues. Germline V gene sequence: CDR1 KGHSH, CDR2 LQKENI.

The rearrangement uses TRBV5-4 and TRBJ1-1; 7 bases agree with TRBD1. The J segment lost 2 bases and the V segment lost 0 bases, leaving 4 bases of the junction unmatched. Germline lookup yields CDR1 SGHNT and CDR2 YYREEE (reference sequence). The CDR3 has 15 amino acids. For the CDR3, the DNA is TGTGCCAGCAGCTTGGGCCGACAGGGCAACACTGAAGCTTTCTTT. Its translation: CASSLGRQGNTEAFF.

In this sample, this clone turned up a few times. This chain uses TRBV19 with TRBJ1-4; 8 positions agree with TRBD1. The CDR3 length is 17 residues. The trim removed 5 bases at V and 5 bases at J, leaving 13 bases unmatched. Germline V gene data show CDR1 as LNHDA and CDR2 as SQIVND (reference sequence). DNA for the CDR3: TGTGCCAGTAGTCTCGGACAGGGAAGTTGGGTGAATGAAAAACTGTTTTTT. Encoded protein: CASSLGQGSWVNEKLFF.

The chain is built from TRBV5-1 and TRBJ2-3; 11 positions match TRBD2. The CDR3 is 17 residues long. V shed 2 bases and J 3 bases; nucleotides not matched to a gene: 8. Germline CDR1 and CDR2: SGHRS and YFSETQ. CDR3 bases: TGCGCCAGCAGCTTTTCCCTTAGCGGGGGGGCGACAGATACGCAGTATTTT. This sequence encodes CASSFSLSGGATDTQYF.

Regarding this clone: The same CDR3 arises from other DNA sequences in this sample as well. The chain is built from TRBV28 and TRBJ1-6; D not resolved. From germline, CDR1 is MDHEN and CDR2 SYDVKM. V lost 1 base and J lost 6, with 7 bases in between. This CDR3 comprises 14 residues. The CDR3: CASSLSGFNSPLHF. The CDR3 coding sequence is TGTGCCAGCAGTTTATCGGGGTTTAATTCACCCCTCCACTTT.

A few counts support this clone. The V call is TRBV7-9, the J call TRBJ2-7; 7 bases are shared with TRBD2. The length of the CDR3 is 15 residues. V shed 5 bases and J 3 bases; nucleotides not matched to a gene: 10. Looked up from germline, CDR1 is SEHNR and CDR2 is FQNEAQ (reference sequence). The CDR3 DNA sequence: TGTGCCAGCAGCACCCAGCGGGATCGAATCTACGAGCAGTACTTC. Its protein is CASSTQRDRIYEQYF. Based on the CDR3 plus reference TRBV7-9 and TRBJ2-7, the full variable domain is DTGVSQNPRHKITKRGQNVTFRCDPISEHNRLYWYRQTLGQGPEFLTYFQNEAQLEKSRLLSDRFSAERPKGSFSTLEIQRTEQGDSAMYLCASSTQRDRIYEQYFGPGTRLTVT.